This TCR beta chain is drawn from a study of cytomegalovirus exposure and HLA in healthy donors. Study in general: Researchers previously reported finding roughly 120 million unique TCR beta sequences from about 170 million T cells.

With respect to this clone: Its specificity is unknown.

A multiplex PCR was run with 60 Vbeta primers and 13 Jbeta primers. Using immunoSEQ multiplex PCR, the repertoire was profiled, and TCRdb retains in-frame clones only, with some absent. Altogether approximately 160,000 clones are present, about 84% being singletons, with the ten largest covering under 5%. The germline gives CDR1 LNHDA, CDR2 SQIVND (reference sequence). The ends were cut back, 3 bases at V and 5 bases at J, with 11 bases in the middle. The CDR3 consists of 14 residues. Study-level points and caveats: Follow-up analysis seemed to connect common viral pathogens with several of the most significant clusters identified. The study found most TCR sequences rare, yet found some public TCRs in many donors.

Sequencing was carried out using PBMCs. This receptor was identified in a man between 18 and 35 years old in good health and CMV-seronegative. V and J are TRBV19 and TRBJ1-5, with D possibly TRBD1 on 5 matching bases. The CDR3 spells CASSIRSRDQPQHF. DNA of the CDR3: TGTGCCAGTAGTATTCGGAGCAGGGATCAGCCCCAGCATTTT. Variable domain in full (rest from reference TRBV19 and TRBJ1-5): DGGITQSPKYLFRKEGQNVTLSCEQNLNHDAMYWYRQDPGQGLRLIYYSQIVNDFQKGDIAEGYSVSREKKESFPLTVTSAQKNPTAFYLCASSIRSRDQPQHFGDGTRLSIL.